The following is a TCR beta chain sequence with its context. What it recognizes is unknown. Trimming removed 4 bases from V and 5 bases from J; junction bases left unmatched: 9. This CDR3 region has 17 residues. Germline V CDR1 and CDR2: SGHRS, YFSETQ. TCRdb ran MiXCR on the 5' RACE reads and lists one entry per CDR3 protein. The sample has hundreds of thousands of distinct CDR3 sequences, roughly 15% seen once. This sample is part of a study of T-cell memory formation after mild COVID-19. Findings and caveats of the study: The authors left the SARS-CoV-2 specificity of second-wave clones peaking on day 37 unconfirmed. There was a balanced CD4/CD8 profile in clones contracting day 15 to 85, and later expanders leaned CD4+. The pre-infection memory compartment contained some responding clones, suggesting cross-reactive memory joined.

This chain uses TRBV5-1 with TRBJ2-2; 12 nucleotides match TRBD2. The TCR originated in a man younger than 35 who had mild COVID-19 (a few samples of this study predate the infection). Cell type and time point are not known. The sequenced material came from PBMCs or a T cell subset sorted from them (not recorded which). CDR3 sequence (DNA): TGCGCCAGCAGCAGACGACTAGCGGGGGTATTAACCGGGGAGCTGTTTTTT. Translation gives CASSRRLAGVLTGELFF.